This TCR beta chain was profiled in a study of CD8 T cells in cerebrospinal fluid in Alzheimer's disease. Overall study findings and caveats: Alzheimer's patients were not enriched for EBV-specific clones, which were not the most expanded.

As concerns this clonotype: Its cognate antigen is unknown.

For each CDR3 protein, TCRdb gives one entry from its re-call of the 10x single-cell sequencing reads, without DNA. The sample holds under 900 distinct CDR3 sequences. Confirmation of patient neurodegeneration relied on biomarkers such as neurofilament, amyloid-beta and tau. Germline values: CDR1 MNHNY, CDR2 SVGAGI (reference sequence). The CDR3 is 14 amino acids. The chain couples TRBV6-6 to TRBJ2-4; TCRdb's D gene call, TRBD1, goes unchecked for lack of DNA. Sequencing was done on a sample of cerebrospinal fluid. The sequence derives from a human donor with Alzheimer's disease. The CDR3 sequence: CASWWGGQENIQYF.